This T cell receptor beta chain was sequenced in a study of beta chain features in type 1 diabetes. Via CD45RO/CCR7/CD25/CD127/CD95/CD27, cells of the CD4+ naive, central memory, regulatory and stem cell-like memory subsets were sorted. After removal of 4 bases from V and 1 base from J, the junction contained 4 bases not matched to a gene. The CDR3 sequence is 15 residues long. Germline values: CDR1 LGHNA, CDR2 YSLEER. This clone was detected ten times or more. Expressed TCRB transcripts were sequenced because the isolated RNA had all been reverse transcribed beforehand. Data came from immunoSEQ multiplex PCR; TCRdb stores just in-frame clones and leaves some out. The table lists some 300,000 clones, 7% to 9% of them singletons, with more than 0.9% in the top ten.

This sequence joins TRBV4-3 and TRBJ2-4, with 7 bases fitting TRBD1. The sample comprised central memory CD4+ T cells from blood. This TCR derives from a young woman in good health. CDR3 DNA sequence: TGCGCCAGCAGCCCCGGACAGGCGGCCAAAAACATTCAGTACTTC. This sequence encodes CASSPGQAAKNIQYF.